Below, 27 T cell receptor beta chains from the same sample are listed, as sequenced in a study of cytomegalovirus exposure and HLA in healthy donors. PCR employed 60 Vbeta and 13 Jbeta primers. TCRdb's table, derived via immunoSEQ multiplex PCR, lists solely in-frame clones and lacks some. The sample includes some 100,000 clones, around three quarters of them seen just once. The sequenced sample was PBMCs. The origin of the receptors is a female donor in good health and CMV-seropositive.

The V and J genes are TRBV2 and TRBJ1-6; 11 nucleotides match TRBD1. V shed 6 bases, J shed 10 bases, and the junction held 8 bases outside the gene matches. The CDR3 is 15 amino acids. Germline loops: CDR1 SNHLY, CDR2 FYNNEI. CDR3 loop: CASRATGTGGSPLHF. The DNA of the CDR3 is TGTGCCAGCAGAGCTACCGGGACAGGGGGGTCACCCCTCCACTTT. Complete variable domain (other parts from reference TRBV2 and TRBJ1-6): EPEVTQTPSHQVTQMGQEVILRCVPISNHLYFYWYRQILGQKVEFLVSFYNNEISEKSEIFDDQFSVERPDGSNFTLKIRSTKLEDSAMYFCASRATGTGGSPLHFGNGTRLTVT.

The rearrangement joins TRBV10-2 to TRBJ1-6; no reliable D call. V was shortened by 6 bases and J by 6 bases, with 6 bases between the two germline ends. The length of the CDR3 is 12 residues. In germline, CDR1 is WSHSY, CDR2 SAAADI. CDR3 sequence (DNA): TGCGCCAGCAGGCAGGTTAATTCACCCCTCCACTTT. Translated: CASRQVNSPLHF.

To note about this clone: Its ends do not fully match the called genes, so a read error is possible. The J gene is TRBJ2-6, the V gene TRBV5-4, with 7 bases aligning to TRBD1. This CDR3 is built from 15 residues. CDR1 is SGHNT and CDR2 is YYREEE in the germline V gene (reference sequence). The CDR3: CASSPGQSGANGLTF. CDR3 sequence (DNA): TGTGCCAGCAGCCCGGGACAGTCTGGGGCCAACGGCCTGACTTTC.

V gene TRBV5-1 combines with J gene TRBJ2-7, with D perhaps matching TRBD1 (5 bases). CDR1 and CDR2 (germline): SGHRS, YFSETQ. Trimming cost V 1 base and J 4 bases, with 9 bases left between them. The CDR3 loop spans 13 amino acids. The DNA of the CDR3 is TGCGCCAGCAGCTTGTCGGCAGGGTACGAGCAGTACTTC. It is translated as CASSLSAGYEQYF.

The chain combines TRBV6-5 with TRBJ2-3, with 7 nucleotides matching TRBD2. After removal of 4 bases from V and 6 bases from J, the junction contained 4 bases not matched to a gene. Germline CDR1 and CDR2: MNHEY and SVGAGI. This CDR3 is 13 amino acids long. CDR3 in DNA: TGTGCCAGCAGTTGGGAGGGTGGGGATACGCAGTATTTT. Residues: CASSWEGGDTQYF.

The table lists this clone with a few counts. The rearrangement joins TRBV2 to TRBJ2-1, with TRBD1 identical over 9 bases. The CDR3 covers 15 residues. V trimming: 6 bases; J trimming: 0 bases; junction bases outside the gene matches: 3. Germline assignment: CDR1 SNHLY and CDR2 FYNNEI. The CDR3, as DNA: TGTGCCAGCAGCGGACAGGGGAACTCCTACAATGAGCAGTTCTTC. It codes for CASSGQGNSYNEQFF. Full variable domain (remainder filled in from reference TRBV2 and TRBJ2-1): EPEVTQTPSHQVTQMGQEVILRCVPISNHLYFYWYRQILGQKVEFLVSFYNNEISEKSEIFDDQFSVERPDGSNFTLKIRSTKLEDSAMYFCASSGQGNSYNEQFFGPGTRLTVL.

The rearrangement joins TRBV6-1 to TRBJ2-1, with TRBD2 identical over 10 bases. The germline CDR1 and CDR2 sequences are MNHNS and SASEGT. This CDR3 has 14 residues. Losses at the gene ends were 7 bases for V and 7 bases for J; bases not matched to a gene: 7. The CDR3 bases are TGTGCCAGCATCCGAAGCGGGAGGGGAAATGAGCAGTTCTTC. Translated, it gives CASIRSGRGNEQFF.

This clone has more than one count but fewer than ten. Here the CDR3 reads CASSMTRGAGTEAFF. The CDR3 coding sequence is TGTGCCAGTAGTATGACAAGGGGCGCGGGGACTGAAGCTTTCTTT. V and J are TRBV19 and TRBJ1-1; maybe TRBD1 (5 bases). Germline loops: CDR1 LNHDA, CDR2 SQIVND (reference sequence). Between the trimmed V and J ends, which lost 3 bases and 5 bases, there was a span of 16 bases. The CDR3 length is 15 residues.

CDR3 amino acids: CASSTGQGLNQPQHF. As DNA, the CDR3 is TGTGCCAGTAGTACGGGACAGGGACTTAATCAGCCCCAGCATTTT. The chain recombines TRBV19 with TRBJ1-5, with TRBD1 matching over 9 bases. CDR1 is LNHDA, CDR2 SQIVND, per germline (reference sequence). Losses at the gene ends were 4 bases for V and 4 bases for J; bases not matched to a gene: 5. The CDR3 has 15 amino acids.

The V gene is TRBV5-1, the J gene TRBJ2-2; 12 bases map to TRBD2. The CDR3 extends over 14 amino acids. V lost 5 bases to trimming and J lost 6 bases; unmatched junction nucleotides: 2. Germline assignment: CDR1 SGHRS and CDR2 YFSETQ. For the CDR3, the DNA is TGCGCCAGCAGTCCTAGCGGGGGGGCCGGGGAGCTGTTTTTT. Its protein product is CASSPSGGAGELFF.

The chain is built from TRBV6-4 and TRBJ2-1; TRBD2 aligns across 16 bases. The CDR3 runs to 18 residues. J lost 5 bases, V lost 2 bases, and 6 bases had no gene match. Germline lookup yields CDR1 MRHNA and CDR2 SNTAGT. Here the CDR3 reads CASSDLGLAGGPNNEQFF. The CDR3 nucleotides read TGTGCCAGCAGTGACCTGGGACTAGCGGGAGGGCCCAACAATGAGCAGTTCTTC.

The genes are TRBV5-6 and TRBJ2-7; 10 nucleotides match TRBD2. The CDR3 runs to 18 residues. Germline V gene data show CDR1 as SGHDT and CDR2 as YYEEEE. V was clipped by 1 base and J by 2 bases; unmatched bases: 12. The CDR3 DNA reads TGTGCCAGCAGCTTGCTGGGGGAGACTAGCGGGTTAACCTACGAGCAGTACTTC. This gives the protein CASSLLGETSGLTYEQYF.

The chain recombines TRBV5-1 with TRBJ2-3, with D tentatively TRBD2 (6 bases). The V gene's germline CDR1 is SGHRS and CDR2 YFSETQ. The CDR3 totals 15 residues. The germline V and J ends were trimmed by 2 bases and 1 base, with 11 bases remaining between them. The CDR3 DNA sequence: TGCGCCAGCAGCTTACGCGGGGAGGGCACAGATACGCAGTATTTT. Encoded protein: CASSLRGEGTDTQYF.

V is TRBV7-2 and J is TRBJ1-5; D unclear. The germline V gene has CDR1 SGHTA and CDR2 FQGNSA. V was cut by 2 bases and J by 7 bases, with 12 bases left in between. CDR3 length: 14 amino acids. The CDR3 loop reads CASSLIPVEQPQHF. The CDR3 DNA follows: TGTGCCAGCAGCTTAATCCCCGTGGAGCAGCCCCAGCATTTT. The full variable domain, in which reference TRBV7-2 and TRBJ1-5 provide the parts outside the CDR3, is GAGVSQSPSNKVTEKGKDVELRCDPISGHTALYWYRQSLGQGLEFLIYFQGNSAPDKSGLPSDRFSAERTGGSVSTLTIQRTQQEDSAVYLCASSLIPVEQPQHFGDGTRLSIL.

Here the CDR3 DNA reads TGTGCCAGCAGCTTAGTGTTGGAGTCACCCCTCCACTTT. It translates to CASSLVLESPLHF. The chain carries TRBV7-2 and TRBJ1-6; no clear D gene. This CDR3 contains 13 residues. Germline V CDR1 and CDR2: SGHTA, FQGNSA. Trimming pared 1 base from V and 10 bases from J, leaving 8 bases between.

The count of this clone is one. The CDR3 is CASTLAGGTDTQYF. The CDR3 region has the DNA TGTGCCTCCACACTAGCGGGAGGTACAGATACGCAGTATTTT. The chain combines TRBV30 with TRBJ2-3, with 12 nucleotides matching TRBD2. The V gene's germline CDR1 is GTSNPN and CDR2 SVGIG (reference sequence). J gave up 3 bases and V 7 bases, and 5 bases lay outside the gene matches. The CDR3 consists of 14 residues.

The rearrangement joins TRBV7-9 to TRBJ1-5, with unresolved D. This CDR3 contains 16 residues. V dropped 3 bases and J dropped 3 bases, with 15 bases sitting between them. Germline V gene sequence: CDR1 SEHNR, CDR2 FQNEAQ (reference sequence). For the CDR3, the DNA is TGTGCCAGCAGCTTCAGCCGGATTGGAGACAATCAGCCCCAGCATTTT. Translating gives CASSFSRIGDNQPQHF.

This chain uses TRBV6-5 with TRBJ2-1; TRBD1 is a possible D gene (7 bases). Per germline, CDR1 MNHEY and CDR2 SVGAGI. This CDR3 is 15 amino acids long. V was pared by 8 bases and J by 10 bases, with 24 bases between. CDR3: CASSAGSPPQGEQFF. The CDR3 bases are TGTGCCAGCTCGGCGGGATCGCCACCACAGGGGGAGCAGTTCTTC.

The chain combines TRBV19 with TRBJ1-5, with D perhaps matching TRBD1 (6 bases). Germline-derived CDR1 and CDR2 are LNHDA and SQIVND (reference sequence). This CDR3 is built from 17 residues. Trimming took off 7 bases at V and 0 bases at J, with 19 bases between the two ends. CDR3 protein: CASKEGGTPRSNQPQHF. The DNA for the CDR3 is TGTGCCAGTAAAGAGGGGGGGACACCCCGTAGCAATCAGCCCCAGCATTTT. Using reference TRBV19 and TRBJ1-5 for the parts outside the CDR3, the full variable domain is DGGITQSPKYLFRKEGQNVTLSCEQNLNHDAMYWYRQDPGQGLRLIYYSQIVNDFQKGDIAEGYSVSREKKESFPLTVTSAQKNPTAFYLCASKEGGTPRSNQPQHFGDGTRLSIL.

This clone is a singleton in its sample. The V gene is TRBV7-2, the J gene TRBJ2-3; 7 nucleotides agree with TRBD2. The CDR3 is 15 residues long. V gave up 0 bases and J gave up 5 bases; unmatched junction bases: 5. Germline V gives CDR1 SGHTA, CDR2 FQGNSA. For the CDR3, the DNA is TGTGCCAGCAGCTTAGCGGGAGGCGGGGGAGATACGCAGTATTTT. It codes for CASSLAGGGGDTQYF.

The rearrangement links TRBV4-1 to TRBJ2-7, with D tentatively TRBD2 (5 bases). Trimming removed 0 bases from V and 6 bases from J, with 18 bases in between. CDR3 length: 16 residues. The V gene's germline CDR1 is MGHRA and CDR2 YSYEKL. The CDR3 nucleotides are TGCGCCAGCAGCCAAGAACCGAGGGTTGCATTTGGCGAGCAGTACTTC. Translation: CASSQEPRVAFGEQYF.

This sequence joins TRBV4-2 and TRBJ2-2; 9 bases are a match to TRBD1. The CDR3 has 17 residues. The V gene's germline CDR1 is LGHNA and CDR2 YNFKEQ. J gave up 0 bases and V 2 bases, and 4 bases lay outside the gene matches. The CDR3 loop reads CASSQRDRVPNTGELFF. The CDR3 nucleotides read TGTGCCAGCAGCCAACGGGACAGGGTTCCGAACACCGGGGAGCTGTTTTTT.

The chain employs TRBV11-2 and TRBJ2-5; D unresolved. The end of the DNA fits TRBJ2-7 better, so the J call may be wrong. In germline, CDR1 is SGHAT, CDR2 FQNNGV. The CDR3 totals 13 residues. The CDR3 sequence: CASSQGRGYEQYF. CDR3 DNA: TGTGCCAGCAGCCAAGGTAGAGGCTACGAGCAGTACTTC.

The genes are TRBV11-2 and TRBJ2-2, with D tentatively TRBD2 (6 bases). The germline V gene has CDR1 SGHAT and CDR2 FQNNGV. The CDR3 is 16 residues long. V shed 1 base and J shed 1 base, with 10 bases lying between them. The CDR3 DNA reads as TGTGCCAGCAGCTTAGTCGGGGGAGGGAACACCGGGGAGCTGTTTTTT. Translation: CASSLVGGGNTGELFF.

The chain couples TRBV5-1 to TRBJ2-7; TRBD1 aligns across 9 bases. With V trimmed by 2 bases and J by 5 bases, 11 bases remained unmatched. The CDR3 sequence is 16 residues long. From germline, CDR1 is SGHRS and CDR2 YFSETQ. The CDR3 spells CASSFGFGTGSHEQYF. The CDR3 nucleotides read TGCGCCAGCAGCTTTGGGTTCGGGACAGGGTCCCACGAGCAGTACTTC.

The chain uses TRBV4-3 and TRBJ2-1; perhaps TRBD1 as D (5 bases). Germline V gene lookup returns CDR1 LGHNA and CDR2 YSLEER. Trimming shortened V by 2 bases and J by 8 bases, and 19 bases separated the two germline ends. The CDR3 runs to 16 residues. CDR3 DNA sequence: TGCGCCAGCAGCCAACAGGAAGGAAGGGGTTGGGATGAGCAGTTCTTC. Protein sequence: CASSQQEGRGWDEQFF.

The chain combines TRBV20-1 with TRBJ1-2; TRBD1 might be the D (5 bases). CDR1 and CDR2 from the germline V gene are DFQATT and SNEGSKA (reference sequence). V was clipped by 5 bases and J by 8 bases, with 12 bases between them. The CDR3 sequence is 11 residues long. The CDR3 here is CSALTGGGYTF. CDR3 in DNA: TGCAGTGCTCTAACGGGGGGAGGCTACACCTTC.